This T cell receptor beta chain was captured in a study of OX40 agonist ivuxolimab in advanced cancers. Whole-study context: The mean age was roughly 60 years, ranging from about 20 to 79, with 80% to 85% of participants male. It was permissible to have had prior anti-PD-1, anti-PD-L1 or anti-CTLA-4 therapy, and around 40% had some. Study-wide findings and caveats: By week 6 at 0.1 to 3.0 mg/kg, blood CD4+ and CD8+ T cells had expanded clonally.

On this clone itself: Antigen specificity is unknown. An end of the junction differs from the germline gene, which may be a read error.

The CDR3 sequence is 15 residues long. The germline V gene has CDR1 SSHAT and CDR2 FNYEAQ (reference sequence). Profiled with immunoSEQ multiplex PCR; TCRdb holds only in-frame clones, not every one. The sample lists 40,000 to 50,000 clones, roughly 86% seen once, with about 1% in the top ten. The clonotype comes from an adult with an advanced solid tumor such as melanoma, head and neck, liver or kidney cancer. The source was CD4+ or CD8+ T cells sorted from blood, collected in a trial of the OX40 agonist ivuxolimab. This chain connects TRBV7-7 to TRBJ2-1; 9 nucleotides line up with TRBD1. CDR3 sequence reads: CASSLDRGAYNEQFF. The CDR3 coding sequence is TGTGCTAGCAGCTTAGACAGGGGGGCCTACAATGAGCAGTTCTTC.